This entry lists 5 T cell receptor beta chains sequenced from one sample in a study of blood T cells in healthy people across ages. Primed by a sample-barcoded 5' primer and a J-beta primer mix, a second PCR proceeded for roughly 7 to 11 cycles. Each CDR3 protein is one row after TCRdb ran MiXCR on the 5' RACE reads. The profile covers about 730,000 distinct CDR3 sequences, with 35% to 45% appearing a single time and roughly 20% taken by the ten largest. The sample was blood. The origin of the receptors is a woman in her sixties or seventies in good health.

This clonotype was picked up a small number of times. This chain connects TRBV25-1 to TRBJ2-7; D might be TRBD2 (5 bases). Per germline, CDR1 MGHDK and CDR2 SYGVNS. The CDR3 length is 15 residues. Trimming left V 3 bases short and J 2 bases short, with 14 bases between. Written as DNA, the CDR3 is TGTGCCAGCAGTGATGTAATAGCGAAAGCCTACGAGCAGTACTTC. Translation: CASSDVIAKAYEQYF.

The sample holds a few counts of this clonotype. At one end, the junction sequence differs from germline, possibly due to a read error. V and J are TRBV15 and TRBJ2-7, with no clear D. Germline V CDR1 and CDR2: LNHNV, YYDKDF (reference sequence). The CDR3 covers 16 residues. The CDR3 coding sequence is TGTGCCGCCAGCAGAGCTCAAGGCGGAGCCTCCTACGAGCAGTACTTC. Its protein product is CAASRAQGGASYEQYF.

This sequence joins TRBV7-2 and TRBJ2-3; 12 positions match TRBD2. The CDR3 totals 18 residues. V trimming: 1 base; J trimming: 2 bases; junction bases outside the gene matches: 7. CDR1 is SGHTA and CDR2 is FQGNSA in the germline V gene. The CDR3 loop is CASSLGLAGAPITDTQYF. The CDR3 bases are TGTGCCAGCAGCTTAGGACTAGCGGGGGCACCAATCACAGATACGCAGTATTTT. The variable domain in full, completed from reference TRBV7-2 and TRBJ2-3, reads GAGVSQSPSNKVTEKGKDVELRCDPISGHTALYWYRQSLGQGLEFLIYFQGNSAPDKSGLPSDRFSAERTGGSVSTLTIQRTQQEDSAVYLCASSLGLAGAPITDTQYFGPGTRLTVL.

The chain is built from TRBV10-1 and TRBJ2-7, with D tentatively TRBD1 or TRBD2 (5 bases each). TRBJ2-5 matches the DNA end more closely, so the J call is doubtful. This CDR3 contains 15 residues. Germline CDR1 is WNHNN and CDR2 is SYGVQD (reference sequence). CDR3 sequence: CASSSRDGPQETQYF. The CDR3 DNA reads as TGCGCCAGCAGTAGCCGGGACGGACCCCAAGAGACCCAGTACTTC.

CDR3 loop: CSLLRGGPLHF. The CDR3, as DNA: TGCAGTTTGTTGAGGGGAGGGCCCCTCCACTTT. The V and J genes are TRBV20-1 and TRBJ1-6; a weak D match, TRBD1 (5 bases). CDR3 size: 11 residues. Trimming stripped 8 bases from V and 13 bases from J, with 15 bases between. CDR1 is DFQATT and CDR2 is SNEGSKA in the germline V gene (reference sequence).